This T cell receptor (beta chain) was profiled in a study of blood T cells in healthy people across ages. Between the trimmed V and J ends, which lost 2 bases and 7 bases, there was a span of 8 bases. Germline V gene data show CDR1 as MNHEY and CDR2 as SVGAGI. The CDR3 totals 13 residues. Using a J-beta primer mix together with a sample-barcoded 5' primer, a second PCR was run for roughly 6 to 12 cycles. TCRdb re-called the 5' RACE reads through MiXCR, storing one row per CDR3 protein. The profile shows fewer than 750,000 distinct CDR3 sequences, around 48% of them singletons. To note about this clonotype: Its antigen is unknown.

Each sample gave at least 7 million isolated PBMCs. Study outcomes and limitations: Changes seen in expanded clonotypes were possibly confounded by donor CMV status left unknown.

Sequencing was done on a sample of blood. This sequence was found in an elderly man in good health. J is TRBJ2-2 and V is TRBV6-5; D unclear. The CDR3 sequence: CASSYEPGGELFF. The CDR3 DNA reads TGTGCCAGCAGTTACGAACCTGGCGGGGAGCTGTTTTTT.